This TCR beta chain was identified during a study of STAT5B mutations in CD4+ large granular lymphocyte leukemia. Study-level information: Among healthy donors, a particular HLA allele went with more CDR3 'QG' motifs.

The data were produced by immunoSEQ multiplex PCR, yet TCRdb's version contains in-frame clones alone and is incomplete. The top ten hold 0.25% to 0.35% of the sample, which has about 33,000 clones, roughly 80% seen once. The CDR3 consists of 15 residues. CDR1 and CDR2 from the germline V gene are MRHNA and SNTAGT. V was clipped by 2 bases and J by 6 bases, with 13 bases between them. The sample comprised CD4+ T cells from blood buffy coats. The TCR comes from a human donor in good health. The chain couples TRBV6-4 to TRBJ2-2; D not resolved. The CDR3 bases are TGTGCCAGCAGTGACGGTCCAGTCTGGGCCGGGGAGCTGTTTTTT. Protein sequence: CASSDGPVWAGELFF.